This entry features one T cell receptor beta chain sequence. The same CDR3 arises from other DNA sequences in this sample as well. The study ran its PCR with 60 Vbeta and 13 Jbeta primers. Libraries were prepared by immunoSEQ multiplex PCR; TCRdb keeps only in-frame clonotypes and omits some of them. Of about 99,000 clones listed, 75% to 80% are singletons. This sample is drawn from a study of cytomegalovirus exposure and HLA in healthy donors. Study context: A prior analysis found 117 million unique TCR beta sequences from 150 million to 200 million T cells.

The CDR3 is 17 amino acids. V lost 4 bases and J 4 bases, leaving 22 bases between the germline ends. The germline CDR1 and CDR2 sequences are SGHVS and FQNEAQ. V is TRBV7-8 and J is TRBJ1-1; D possibly corresponds to TRBD1 (6 bases). Input material: PBMCs. This receptor was taken from a man in his sixties in good health and CMV-seropositive. The CDR3 nucleotides are TGTGCCAGCAGCTCCCCCACGGCGGGGGCCCTGGGCACTGAAGCTTTCTTT. Its protein is CASSSPTAGALGTEAFF.